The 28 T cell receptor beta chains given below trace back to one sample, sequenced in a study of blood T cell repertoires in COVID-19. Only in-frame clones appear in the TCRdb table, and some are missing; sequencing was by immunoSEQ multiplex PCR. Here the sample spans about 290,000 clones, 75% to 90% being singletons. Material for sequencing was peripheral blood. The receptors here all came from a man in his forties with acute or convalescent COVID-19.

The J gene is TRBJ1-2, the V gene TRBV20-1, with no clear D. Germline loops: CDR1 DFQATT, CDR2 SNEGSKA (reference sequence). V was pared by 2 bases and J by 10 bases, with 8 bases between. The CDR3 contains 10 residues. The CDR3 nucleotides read TGCAGTGCTAGACGGTCTGACTACACCTTC. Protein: CSARRSDYTF.

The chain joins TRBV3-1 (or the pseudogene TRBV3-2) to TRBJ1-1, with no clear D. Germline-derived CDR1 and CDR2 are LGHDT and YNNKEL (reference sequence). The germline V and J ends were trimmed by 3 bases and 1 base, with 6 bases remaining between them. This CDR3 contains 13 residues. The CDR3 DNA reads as TGTGCCAGCAGCCAGAGGAAGAACACTGAAGCTTTCTTT. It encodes CASSQRKNTEAFF.

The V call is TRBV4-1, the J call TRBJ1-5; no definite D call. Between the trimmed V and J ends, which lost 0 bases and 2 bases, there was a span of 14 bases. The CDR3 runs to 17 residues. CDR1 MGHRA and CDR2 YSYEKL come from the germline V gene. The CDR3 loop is CASSQDELRQGNQPQHF. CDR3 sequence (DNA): TGCGCCAGCAGCCAAGACGAGCTTCGCCAGGGCAATCAGCCCCAGCATTTT.

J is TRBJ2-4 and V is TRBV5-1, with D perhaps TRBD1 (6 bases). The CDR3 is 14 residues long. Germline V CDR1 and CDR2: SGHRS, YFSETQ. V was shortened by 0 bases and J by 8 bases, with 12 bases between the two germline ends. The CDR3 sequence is CASSLAGVGDIQYF. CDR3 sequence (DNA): TGCGCCAGCAGCTTGGCAGGGGTCGGGGACATTCAGTACTTC.

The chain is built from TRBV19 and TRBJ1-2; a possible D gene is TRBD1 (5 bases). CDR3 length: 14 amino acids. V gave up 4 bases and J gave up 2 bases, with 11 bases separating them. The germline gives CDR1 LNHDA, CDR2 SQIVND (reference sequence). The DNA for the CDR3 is TGTGCCAGTAGTAGACAGAGGATAAACTATGGCTACACCTTC. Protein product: CASSRQRINYGYTF.

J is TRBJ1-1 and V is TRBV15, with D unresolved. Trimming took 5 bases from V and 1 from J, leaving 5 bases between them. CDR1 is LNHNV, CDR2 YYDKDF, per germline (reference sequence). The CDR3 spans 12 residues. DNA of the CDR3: TGTGCCACCAGCGGCAGGAACACTGAAGCTTTCTTT. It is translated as CATSGRNTEAFF.

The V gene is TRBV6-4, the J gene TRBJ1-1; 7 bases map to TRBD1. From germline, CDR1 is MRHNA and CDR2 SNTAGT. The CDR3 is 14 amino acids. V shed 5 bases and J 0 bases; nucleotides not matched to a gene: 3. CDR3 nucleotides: TGTGCCAGCAGTCAGGACAGGTTGAACACTGAAGCTTTCTTT. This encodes CASSQDRLNTEAFF.

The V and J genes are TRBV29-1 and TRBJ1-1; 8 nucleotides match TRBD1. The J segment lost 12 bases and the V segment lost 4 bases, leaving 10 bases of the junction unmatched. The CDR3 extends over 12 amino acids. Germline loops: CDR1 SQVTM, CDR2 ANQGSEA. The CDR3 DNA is TGCAGCGTTGGGGAGTTTCAGGGGGCGACTTTCTTT. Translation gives CSVGEFQGATFF.

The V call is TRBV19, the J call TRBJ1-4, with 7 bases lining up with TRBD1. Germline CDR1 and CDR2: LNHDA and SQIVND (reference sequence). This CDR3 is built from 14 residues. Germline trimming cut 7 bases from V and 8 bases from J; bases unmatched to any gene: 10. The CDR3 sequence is CASKPWDSEEKLFF. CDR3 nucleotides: TGTGCCAGTAAACCTTGGGACAGCGAAGAAAAACTGTTTTTT.

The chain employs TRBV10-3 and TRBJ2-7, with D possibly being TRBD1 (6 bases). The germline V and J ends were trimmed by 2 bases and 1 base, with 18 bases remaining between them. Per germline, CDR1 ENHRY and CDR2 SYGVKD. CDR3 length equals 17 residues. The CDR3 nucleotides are TGTGCCATCAGTGAGCCCACCGACAGGAGACCTTCCTACGAGCAGTACTTC. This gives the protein CAISEPTDRRPSYEQYF.

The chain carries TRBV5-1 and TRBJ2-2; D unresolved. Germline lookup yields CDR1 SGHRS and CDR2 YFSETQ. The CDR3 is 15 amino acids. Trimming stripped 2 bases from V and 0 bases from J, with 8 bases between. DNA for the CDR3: TGCGCCAGCAGCTTATTGCGTTCGAACACCGGGGAGCTGTTTTTT. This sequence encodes CASSLLRSNTGELFF.

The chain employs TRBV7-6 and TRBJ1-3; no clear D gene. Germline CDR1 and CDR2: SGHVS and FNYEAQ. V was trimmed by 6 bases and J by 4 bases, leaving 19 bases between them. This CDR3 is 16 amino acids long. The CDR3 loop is CASSPGLGERGNTIYF. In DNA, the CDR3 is TGTGCCAGCAGTCCGGGGTTGGGCGAGAGAGGAAACACCATATATTTT. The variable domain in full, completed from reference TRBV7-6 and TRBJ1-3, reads GAGVSQSPRYKVTKRGQDVALRCDPISGHVSLYWYRQALGQGPEFLTYFNYEAQQDKSGLPNDRFSAERPEGSISTLTIQRTEQRDSAMYRCASSPGLGERGNTIYFGEGSWLTVV.

The CDR3 nucleotides are TGTGCCAGCAGCTCCCGGACAGAAGGATCACCCCTCCACTTT. It translates to CASSSRTEGSPLHF. V is TRBV13 and J is TRBJ1-6; tentatively, D is TRBD1 (6 bases). From germline, CDR1 is PRHDT and CDR2 FYEKMQ (reference sequence). With 4 bases removed from V and 10 bases from J, the gap between germline ends came to 14 bases. This CDR3 comprises 14 residues.

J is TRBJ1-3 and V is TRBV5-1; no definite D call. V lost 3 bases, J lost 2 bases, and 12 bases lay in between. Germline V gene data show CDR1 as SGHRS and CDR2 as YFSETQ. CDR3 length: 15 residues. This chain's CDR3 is CASSWAPSAGNTIYF. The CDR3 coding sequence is TGCGCCAGCAGCTGGGCCCCGAGTGCTGGAAACACCATATATTTT.

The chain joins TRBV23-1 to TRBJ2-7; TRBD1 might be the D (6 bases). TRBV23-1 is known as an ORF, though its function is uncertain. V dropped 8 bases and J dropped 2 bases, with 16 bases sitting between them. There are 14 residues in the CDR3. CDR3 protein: CASQKGESAYEQYF. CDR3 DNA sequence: TGCGCCAGCCAAAAGGGGGAGTCAGCCTACGAGCAGTACTTC.

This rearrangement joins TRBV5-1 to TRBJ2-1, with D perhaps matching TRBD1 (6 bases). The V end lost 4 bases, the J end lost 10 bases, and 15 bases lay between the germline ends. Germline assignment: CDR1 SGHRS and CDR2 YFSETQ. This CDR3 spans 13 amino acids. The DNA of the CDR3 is TGCGCCAGCAGCCTGGACAGCCTCAGAGAGCAGTTCTTC. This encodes CASSLDSLREQFF. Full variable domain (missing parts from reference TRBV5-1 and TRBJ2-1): KAGVTQTPRYLIKTRGQQVTLSCSPISGHRSVSWYQQTPGQGLQFLFEYFSETQRNKGNFPGRFSGRQFSNSRSEMNVSTLELGDSALYLCASSLDSLREQFFGPGTRLTVL.

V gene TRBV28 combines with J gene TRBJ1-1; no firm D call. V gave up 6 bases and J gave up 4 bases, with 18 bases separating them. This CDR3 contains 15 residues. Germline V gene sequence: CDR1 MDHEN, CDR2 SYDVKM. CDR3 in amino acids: CASSPSGLLGTEAFF. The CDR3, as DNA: TGTGCCAGCAGCCCATCTGGACTCTTGGGCACTGAAGCTTTCTTT. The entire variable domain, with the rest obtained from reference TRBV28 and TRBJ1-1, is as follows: DVKVTQSSRYLVKRTGEKVFLECVQDMDHENMFWYRQDPGLGLRLIYFSYDVKMKEKGDIPEGYSVSREKKERFSLILESASTNQTSMYLCASSPSGLLGTEAFFGQGTRLTVV.

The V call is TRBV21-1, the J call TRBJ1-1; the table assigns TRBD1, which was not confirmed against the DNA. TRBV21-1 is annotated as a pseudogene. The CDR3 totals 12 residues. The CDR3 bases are TGTGCCAAACAGGGTGCGGGCACTGAAGCTTTCTTT. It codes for CAKQGAGTEAFF.

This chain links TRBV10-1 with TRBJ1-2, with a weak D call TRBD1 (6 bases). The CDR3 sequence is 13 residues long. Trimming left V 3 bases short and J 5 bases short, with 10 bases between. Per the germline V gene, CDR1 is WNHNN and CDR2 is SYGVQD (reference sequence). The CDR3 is CASSEGQGYGYTF. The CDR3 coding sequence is TGCGCCAGCAGTGAAGGGCAGGGGTATGGCTACACCTTC.

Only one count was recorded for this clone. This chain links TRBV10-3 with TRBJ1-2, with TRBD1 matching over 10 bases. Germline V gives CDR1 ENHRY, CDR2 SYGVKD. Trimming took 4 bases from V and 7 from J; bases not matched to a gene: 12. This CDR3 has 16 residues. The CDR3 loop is CAISAEPPGQGSGYTF. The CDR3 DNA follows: TGTGCCATCAGTGCAGAACCGCCGGGACAGGGGAGTGGCTACACCTTC.

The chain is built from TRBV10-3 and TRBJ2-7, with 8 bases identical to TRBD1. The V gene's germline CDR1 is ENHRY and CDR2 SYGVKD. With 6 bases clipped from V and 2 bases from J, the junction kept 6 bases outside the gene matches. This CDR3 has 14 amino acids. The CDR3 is CAISPGTGAYEQYF. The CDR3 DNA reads TGTGCCATCAGCCCCGGGACAGGAGCCTACGAGCAGTACTTC.

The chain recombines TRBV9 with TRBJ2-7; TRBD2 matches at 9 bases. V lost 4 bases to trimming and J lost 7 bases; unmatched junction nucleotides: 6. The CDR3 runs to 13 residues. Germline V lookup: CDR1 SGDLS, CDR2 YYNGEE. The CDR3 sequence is CASSPGTSTEQYF. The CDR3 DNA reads TGTGCCAGCAGCCCTGGGACTAGCACGGAGCAGTACTTC. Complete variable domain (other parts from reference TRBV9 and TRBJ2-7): DSGVTQTPKHLITATGQRVTLRCSPRSGDLSVYWYQQSLDQGLQFLIQYYNGEERAKGNILERFSAQQFPDLHSELNLSSLELGDSALYFCASSPGTSTEQYFGPGTRLTVT.

The CDR3 DNA follows: TGTGCCAGCAGTCTAGGACAGTCGACCGAAGCTTTCTTT. It is translated as CASSLGQSTEAFF. The V and J genes are TRBV12-3 or TRBV12-4 and TRBJ1-1; D may be TRBD1 (6 bases). The CDR3 runs 13 residues. Trimming stripped 5 bases from V and 8 bases from J, with 15 bases between.

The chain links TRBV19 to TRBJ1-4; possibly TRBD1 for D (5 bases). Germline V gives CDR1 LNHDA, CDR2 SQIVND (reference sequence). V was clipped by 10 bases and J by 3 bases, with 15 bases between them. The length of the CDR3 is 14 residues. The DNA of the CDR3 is TGTGCCACCTCCGGGGGGTCATCTAATGAAAAACTGTTTTTT. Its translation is CATSGGSSNEKLFF.

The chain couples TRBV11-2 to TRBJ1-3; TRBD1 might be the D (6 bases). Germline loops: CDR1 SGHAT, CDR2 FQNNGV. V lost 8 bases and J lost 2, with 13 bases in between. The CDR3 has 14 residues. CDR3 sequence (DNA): TGTGCCAGCCATTCGACAGGCGCTGGAAACACCATATATTTT. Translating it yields CASHSTGAGNTIYF. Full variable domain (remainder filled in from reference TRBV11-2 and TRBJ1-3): EAGVAQSPRYKIIEKRQSVAFWCNPISGHATLYWYQQILGQGPKLLIQFQNNGVVDDSQLPKDRFSAERLKGVDSTLKIQPAKLEDSAVYLCASHSTGAGNTIYFGEGSWLTVV.

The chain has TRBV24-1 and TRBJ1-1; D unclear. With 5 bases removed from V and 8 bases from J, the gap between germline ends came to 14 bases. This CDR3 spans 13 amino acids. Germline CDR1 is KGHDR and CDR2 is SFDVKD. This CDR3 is CATSALAGAEAFF. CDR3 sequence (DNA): TGTGCCACCAGTGCCCTAGCGGGAGCAGAAGCTTTCTTT.

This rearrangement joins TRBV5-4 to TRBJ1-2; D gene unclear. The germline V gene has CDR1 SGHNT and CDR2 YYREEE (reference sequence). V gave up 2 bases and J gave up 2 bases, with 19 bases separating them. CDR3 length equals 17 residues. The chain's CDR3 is CASSFQVSVTANYGYTF. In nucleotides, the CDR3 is TGTGCCAGCAGCTTCCAAGTATCGGTGACTGCCAACTATGGCTACACCTTC.

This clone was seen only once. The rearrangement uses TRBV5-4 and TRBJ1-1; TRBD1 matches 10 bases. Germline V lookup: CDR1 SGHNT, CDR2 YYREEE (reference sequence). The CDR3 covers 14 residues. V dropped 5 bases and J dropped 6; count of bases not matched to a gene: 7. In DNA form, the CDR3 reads TGTGCCAGCAGGTGGGGACAGGGGTATTCTGAAGCTTTCTTT. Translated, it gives CASRWGQGYSEAFF.